These 8 T cell receptor beta chains came from one sample sequenced in a study of blood T cells in healthy people across ages. Alongside a J-beta primer mix, a sample-barcoded 5' primer served in a second PCR lasting roughly 6 to 11 cycles. TCRdb called the 5' RACE reads again in MiXCR, with one record for every CDR3 protein. The sample contains over 700,000 distinct CDR3 sequences, approximately 55% of which appear only once. Material for sequencing was blood. The receptor source for this set is a man older than 75 in good health.

This clonotype was observed a handful of times. Here the CDR3 DNA reads TGCAGTGCTGCGGGATGGGGGGTAAATCAGCCCCAGCATTTT. Translation gives CSAAGWGVNQPQHF. The rearrangement links TRBV20-1 to TRBJ1-5; possibly TRBD1 for D (5 bases). Deletions cut 5 bases from V and 4 bases from J, with 15 bases between. Germline CDR1 reads DFQATT; CDR2 reads SNEGSKA (reference sequence). The CDR3 has 14 residues.

The chain combines TRBV6-1 with TRBJ2-1; D is uncertain. Germline CDR1 reads MNHNS; CDR2 reads SASEGT. V lost 5 bases and J 2 bases, leaving 16 bases between the germline ends. The CDR3 is made up of 16 amino acids. The CDR3 reads CASSRLADRPYNEQFF. The CDR3 DNA reads as TGTGCCAGCAGTCGCCTGGCGGACCGGCCCTACAATGAGCAGTTCTTC.

CDR3 in amino acids: CASSLVDRKTYLTTNEKLFF. The CDR3 bases are TGTGCCAGCAGCTTAGTCGACAGAAAAACTTACCTGACAACTAATGAAAAACTGTTTTTT. The chain employs TRBV5-5 and TRBJ1-4, with D perhaps TRBD1 (5 bases). The germline V gene encodes CDR1 SGHKS and CDR2 YYEKEE (reference sequence). The CDR3 is 20 residues long. V gave up 2 bases and J gave up 0 bases, with 23 bases separating them.

This clonotype was recorded only once. The V gene is TRBV20-1, the J gene TRBJ2-5; maybe TRBD2 (5 bases). V was pared by 5 bases and J by 11 bases, with 18 bases between. The CDR3 runs 12 residues. In germline, CDR1 is DFQATT, CDR2 SNEGSKA (reference sequence). For the CDR3, the DNA is TGCAGTGCTGGACTGGTTACGAAGGCGCAGTACTTC. This codes for CSAGLVTKAQYF.

CDR3 nucleotide sequence: TGTGCCAGCAGCCAAGACACCTTTAGCAATCAGCCCCAGCATTTT. Translation: CASSQDTFSNQPQHF. The chain employs TRBV3-1 and TRBJ1-5; D gene uncertain. The CDR3 extends over 15 amino acids. The germline V gene encodes CDR1 LGHDT and CDR2 YNNKEL (reference sequence). The V end lost 0 bases, the J end lost 0 bases, and 6 bases lay between the germline ends.

This clonotype turned up a few times. The chain joins TRBV29-1 to TRBJ2-1; D uncertain. The J call may be incorrect, as the DNA end agrees better with TRBJ2-7. CDR1 is SQVTM and CDR2 is ANQGSEA in the germline V gene. The CDR3 has 16 amino acids. CDR3: CSVDGIRKSSYNEQYF. CDR3 coding DNA: TGCAGCGTGGATGGAATCCGAAAAAGCTCCTACAATGAGCAGTACTTC.

This sequence joins TRBV28 and TRBJ1-6; D remains unclear. Germline CDR1 reads MDHEN; CDR2 reads SYDVKM. Trimming removed 6 bases at V and 0 bases at J, with 18 bases between. This CDR3 is built from 18 residues. This CDR3 is CASSHSSGLGSYNSPLHF. CDR3 nucleotide sequence: TGTGCCAGCAGCCACTCGTCTGGTTTGGGCTCCTATAATTCACCCCTCCACTTT.

Only one count was recorded for this clonotype. This chain joins TRBV12-3 or TRBV12-4 and TRBJ2-7; TRBD1 aligns across 7 bases. V was clipped by 3 bases and J by 4 bases; unmatched bases: 6. CDR3 length: 14 amino acids. The CDR3 DNA is TGTGCCAGCAGTTTCCCGGGACAGCCTTACGAGCAGTACTTC. It yields the protein CASSFPGQPYEQYF.